The 18 T cell receptor beta chains below were found in one sample sequenced in a study of beta chain features in type 1 diabetes. cDNA synthesis used the whole RNA isolate, giving expressed TCRB sequences. The data were produced by immunoSEQ multiplex PCR, yet TCRdb's version contains in-frame clones alone and is incomplete. The top ten clones hold about 0.087% of a sample with hundreds of thousands of clones, less than 20% of them seen once. The sequenced sample consisted of naive CD4+ T cells from blood. Every receptor here comes from a man aged 18 to 29 in good health.

The V call is TRBV9, the J call TRBJ2-1; TRBD2 is a possible D gene (5 bases). This CDR3 is built from 14 residues. Germline V gene sequence: CDR1 SGDLS, CDR2 YYNGEE. Deletions cut 3 bases from V and 9 bases from J, with 16 bases between. In DNA, the CDR3 is TGTGCCAGCAGCGCAGCGACAATCGGAGGTGAGCAGTTCTTC. This codes for CASSAATIGGEQFF.

This clone occurred a few times. V and J are TRBV7-9 and TRBJ1-2; the D is unclear. V lost 1 base and J 7 bases, leaving 7 bases between the germline ends. The CDR3 covers 12 residues. CDR1 is SEHNR, CDR2 FQNEAQ, per germline (reference sequence). The CDR3 reads CASSLVEGGYTF. As DNA, the CDR3 is TGTGCCAGCAGCTTAGTTGAGGGTGGCTACACCTTC.

The chain joins TRBV18 to TRBJ1-4; the D gene is possibly TRBD1 (6 bases). In germline, CDR1 is KGHSH, CDR2 LQKENI. The CDR3 has 13 amino acids. Trimming shortened V by 3 bases and J by 8 bases, and 10 bases separated the two germline ends. The CDR3 nucleotides are TGTGCCAGCTCACCGCAGGGGATGGAAAAACTGTTTTTT. It is translated as CASSPQGMEKLFF. Complete variable domain (other parts from reference TRBV18 and TRBJ1-4): NAGVMQNPRHLVRRRGQEARLRCSPMKGHSHVYWYRQLPEEGLKFMVYLQKENIIDESGMPKERFSAEFPKEGPSILRIQQVVRGDSAAYFCASSPQGMEKLFFGSGTQLSVL.

The rearrangement uses TRBV19 and TRBJ2-7; unclear D gene. Trimming pared 3 bases from V and 2 bases from J, leaving 8 bases between. The CDR3 is made up of 13 amino acids. Germline CDR1 is LNHDA and CDR2 is SQIVND (reference sequence). The CDR3 sequence is CASSINTAYEQYF. The DNA for the CDR3 is TGTGCCAGTAGTATCAATACAGCCTACGAGCAGTACTTC. The whole variable domain, filled in from reference TRBV19 and TRBJ2-7, reads DGGITQSPKYLFRKEGQNVTLSCEQNLNHDAMYWYRQDPGQGLRLIYYSQIVNDFQKGDIAEGYSVSREKKESFPLTVTSAQKNPTAFYLCASSINTAYEQYFGPGTRLTVT.

This clone was found a few times. The chain carries TRBV5-4 and TRBJ2-4; 7 bases map to TRBD2. The CDR3 extends over 16 amino acids. After removal of 4 bases from V and 1 base from J, the junction contained 8 bases not matched to a gene. Germline-derived CDR1 and CDR2 are SGHNT and YYREEE (reference sequence). This CDR3 reads CASSAGEFRAKNIQYF. DNA for the CDR3: TGTGCCAGCAGCGCGGGGGAGTTTCGGGCCAAAAACATTCAGTACTTC.

The chain employs TRBV6-5 and TRBJ2-5; 8 bases fit TRBD2. The CDR3 sequence is 15 residues long. The trim removed 2 bases at V and 5 bases at J, leaving 7 bases unmatched. CDR1 and CDR2 (germline): MNHEY, SVGAGI. CDR3 loop: CASSYLRGGRETQYF. The CDR3 DNA sequence: TGTGCCAGCAGTTACCTTCGGGGGGGGCGTGAGACCCAGTACTTC.

The V gene is TRBV5-4, the J gene TRBJ2-6, with D maybe TRBD1 (6 bases). Germline V gene lookup returns CDR1 SGHNT and CDR2 YYREEE (reference sequence). The CDR3 extends over 14 amino acids. V lost 4 bases, J lost 7 bases, and 12 bases lay in between. The CDR3 here is CASSPGGPANVLTF. DNA of the CDR3: TGTGCCAGCAGCCCTGGGGGCCCAGCCAACGTCCTGACTTTC.

The chain couples TRBV10-3 to TRBJ2-3, with 8 bases lining up with TRBD1. V lost 6 bases, J lost 0 bases, and 14 bases stayed unmatched. Germline loops: CDR1 ENHRY, CDR2 SYGVKD. The CDR3 is 18 residues long. CDR3 in DNA: TGTGCCATCAGATCAGGGGGCAGAAGCGTTGCTAGCACAGATACGCAGTATTTT. Protein: CAIRSGGRSVASTDTQYF.

This clone was found a few times. The chain recombines TRBV11-2 with TRBJ2-5; 12 bases align to TRBD2. V lost 1 base, J lost 6 bases, and 9 bases stayed unmatched. Germline CDR1 SGHAT, CDR2 FQNNGV. The CDR3 is made up of 17 amino acids. CDR3 protein: CASSLASSGRAEKTQYF. The CDR3 DNA follows: TGTGCCAGCAGCTTAGCATCTAGCGGGAGGGCGGAGAAGACCCAGTACTTC.

The rearrangement links TRBV5-1 to TRBJ2-5; perhaps TRBD1 as D (6 bases). The germline gives CDR1 SGHRS, CDR2 YFSETQ. Trimming left V 6 bases short and J 1 base short, with 16 bases between. The CDR3 is made up of 15 amino acids. For the CDR3, the DNA is TGCGCCAGCAAAACTGTTGCAGGGGCCCAAGAGACCCAGTACTTC. It specifies CASKTVAGAQETQYF.

V usage is TRBV6-5 and J usage is TRBJ1-1, with D possibly TRBD1 on 5 matching bases. Trimming left V 4 bases short and J 6 bases short, with 18 bases between. Germline lookup yields CDR1 MNHEY and CDR2 SVGAGI. The CDR3 consists of 15 residues. CDR3 in amino acids: CASSWDLRAAPEAFF. The CDR3 DNA reads as TGTGCCAGCAGTTGGGACCTCAGGGCAGCCCCTGAAGCTTTCTTT.

V and J are TRBV18 and TRBJ2-3, with 10 positions matching TRBD2. The CDR3 length is 15 residues. Germline V gene lookup returns CDR1 KGHSH and CDR2 LQKENI. J gave up 7 bases and V 1 base, and 5 bases lay outside the gene matches. DNA for the CDR3: TGTGCCAGCTCACCACAGCGGGAGGGCCGGAATACGCAGTATTTT. Its translation is CASSPQREGRNTQYF.

The chain uses TRBV5-4 and TRBJ2-1; D not resolved. Germline values: CDR1 SGHNT, CDR2 YYREEE (reference sequence). There are 15 residues in the CDR3. V shed 7 bases and J shed 2 bases, with 16 bases lying between them. The CDR3 DNA is TGTGCCAGCCGAGGATGGGCGGCCACCTACAATGAGCAGTTCTTC. Encoded protein: CASRGWAATYNEQFF.

This clone has only a few counts. The CDR3 DNA is TGTGCCAGCAGTTACTCCGGGACCCCCATCGGCAATGAGCAGTTCTTC. It translates to CASSYSGTPIGNEQFF. The genes are TRBV6-5 and TRBJ2-1, with D tentatively TRBD1 or TRBD2 (5 bases each). Trimming stripped 0 bases from V and 6 bases from J, with 15 bases between. Germline V lookup: CDR1 MNHEY, CDR2 SVGAGI. This CDR3 region has 16 residues.

This chain uses TRBV28 with TRBJ2-7; D may be TRBD1 (6 bases). Germline CDR1 MDHEN, CDR2 SYDVKM. The CDR3 spans 15 residues. The V end was cut by 6 bases, the J end by 0 bases, with 15 bases between. In DNA, the CDR3 is TGTGCCAGCAGCGCTCCAGGGGAAGTCTCCTACGAGCAGTACTTC. Its protein is CASSAPGEVSYEQYF.

The chain couples TRBV4-3 to TRBJ1-2; 7 nucleotides align to TRBD1. CDR1 is LGHNA and CDR2 is YSLEER in the germline V gene. V was pared by 1 base and J by 7 bases, with 6 bases of the junction left unmatched. There are 14 residues in the CDR3. In nucleotides, the CDR3 is TGCGCCAGCAGCCAAGTCACAGGGGTAGGTGGCTACACCTTC. Amino acids: CASSQVTGVGGYTF.

The sample holds a few counts of this clone. This chain connects TRBV5-1 to TRBJ2-1, with D uncertain. V was shortened by 4 bases and J by 9 bases, with 11 bases between the two germline ends. Germline V CDR1 and CDR2: SGHRS, YFSETQ. The CDR3 runs to 12 residues. CDR3 loop: CASSGSRPEQFF. CDR3 in DNA: TGCGCCAGCAGCGGGTCCAGGCCTGAGCAGTTCTTC. Combining the CDR3 with reference TRBV5-1 and TRBJ2-1 gives the whole variable domain KAGVTQTPRYLIKTRGQQVTLSCSPISGHRSVSWYQQTPGQGLQFLFEYFSETQRNKGNFPGRFSGRQFSNSRSEMNVSTLELGDSALYLCASSGSRPEQFFGPGTRLTVL.

This clone came up a few times. In nucleotides, the CDR3 is TGTGCCACCGCTCCCGGGACTAGCGGGAGAGGAGAGACCCAGTACTTC. Amino acids: CATAPGTSGRGETQYF. The chain carries TRBV10-3 and TRBJ2-5; the match to TRBD2 covers 14 bases. The CDR3 loop spans 16 amino acids. J gave up 4 bases and V 10 bases, and 11 bases lay outside the gene matches. Looked up from germline, CDR1 is ENHRY and CDR2 is SYGVKD.